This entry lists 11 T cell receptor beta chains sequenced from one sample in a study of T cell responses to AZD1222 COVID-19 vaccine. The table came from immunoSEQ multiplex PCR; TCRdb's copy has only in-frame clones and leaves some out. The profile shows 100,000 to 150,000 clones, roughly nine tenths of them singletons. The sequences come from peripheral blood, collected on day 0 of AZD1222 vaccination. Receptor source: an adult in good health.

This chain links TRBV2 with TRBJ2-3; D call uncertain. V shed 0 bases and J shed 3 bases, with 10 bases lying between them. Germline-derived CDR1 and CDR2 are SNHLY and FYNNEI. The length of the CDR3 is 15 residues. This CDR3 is CASSEATVGTDTQYF. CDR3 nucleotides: TGTGCCAGCAGTGAAGCGACGGTGGGGACAGATACGCAGTATTTT.

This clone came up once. This CDR3 reads CSSYQGAGGETQYF. The CDR3 DNA reads as TGCAGCTCCTATCAAGGGGCAGGGGGAGAGACCCAGTACTTC. V and J are TRBV29-1 and TRBJ2-5; 7 bases match TRBD1. The CDR3 sequence is 14 residues long. Germline-derived CDR1 and CDR2 are SQVTM and ANQGSEA. V shed 8 bases, J shed 4 bases, and the junction held 13 bases outside the gene matches. Full variable domain (rest looked up from reference TRBV29-1 and TRBJ2-5): SAVISQKPSRDICQRGTSLTIQCQVDSQVTMMFWYRQQPGQSLTLIATANQGSEATYESGFVIDKFPISRPNLTFSTLTVSNMSPEDSSIYLCSSYQGAGGETQYFGPGTRLLVL.

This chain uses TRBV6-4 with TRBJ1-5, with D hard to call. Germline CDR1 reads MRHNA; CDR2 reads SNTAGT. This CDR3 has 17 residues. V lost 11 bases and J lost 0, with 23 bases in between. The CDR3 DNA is TGTGCCGGAAGACCACCCGAGTGTCGTAGTAGCAATCAGCCCCAGCATTTT. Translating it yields CAGRPPECRSSNQPQHF.

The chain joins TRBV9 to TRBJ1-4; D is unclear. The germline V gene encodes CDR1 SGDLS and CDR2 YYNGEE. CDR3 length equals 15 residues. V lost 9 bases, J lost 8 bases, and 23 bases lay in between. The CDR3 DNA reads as TGTGCCACTAGTCTGCGGGGTCGTCCGGGGGAAAAACTGTTTTTT. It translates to CATSLRGRPGEKLFF.

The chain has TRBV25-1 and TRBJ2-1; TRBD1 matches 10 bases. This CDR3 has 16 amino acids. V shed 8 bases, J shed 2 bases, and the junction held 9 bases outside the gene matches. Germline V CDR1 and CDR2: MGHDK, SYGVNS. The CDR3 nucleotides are TGTGCCAGCCGTGTATCGGGACAGGGGACCTACAATGAGCAGTTCTTC. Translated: CASRVSGQGTYNEQFF.

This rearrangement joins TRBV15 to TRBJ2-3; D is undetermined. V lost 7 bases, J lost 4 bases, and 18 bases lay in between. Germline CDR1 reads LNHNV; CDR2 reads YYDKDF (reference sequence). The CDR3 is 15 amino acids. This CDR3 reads CATKGPSLGPDTQYF. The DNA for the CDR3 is TGTGCCACCAAAGGCCCTAGTTTGGGCCCAGATACGCAGTATTTT.

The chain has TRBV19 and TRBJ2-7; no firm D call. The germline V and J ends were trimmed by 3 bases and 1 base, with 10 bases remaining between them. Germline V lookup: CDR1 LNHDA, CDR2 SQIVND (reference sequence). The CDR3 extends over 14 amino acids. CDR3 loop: CASSIGTLSYEQYF. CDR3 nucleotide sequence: TGTGCCAGTAGTATTGGCACCCTATCCTACGAGCAGTACTTC.

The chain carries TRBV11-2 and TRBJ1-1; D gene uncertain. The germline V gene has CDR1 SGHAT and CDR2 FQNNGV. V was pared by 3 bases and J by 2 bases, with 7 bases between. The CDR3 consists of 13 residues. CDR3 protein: CASSLGINTEAFF. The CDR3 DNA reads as TGTGCCAGCAGCTTGGGCATAAACACTGAAGCTTTCTTT.

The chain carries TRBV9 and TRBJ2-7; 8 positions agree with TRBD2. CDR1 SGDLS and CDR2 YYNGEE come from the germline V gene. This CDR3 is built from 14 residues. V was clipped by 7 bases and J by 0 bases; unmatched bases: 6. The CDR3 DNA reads TGTGCCAGCTCCCGGGAGGGCAGCTCCTACGAGCAGTACTTC. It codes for CASSREGSSYEQYF.

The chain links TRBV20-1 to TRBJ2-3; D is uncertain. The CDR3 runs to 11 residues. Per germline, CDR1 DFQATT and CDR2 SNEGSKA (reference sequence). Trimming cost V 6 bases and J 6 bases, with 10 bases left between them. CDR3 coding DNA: TGCAGTGCCCCCCCAGCGGATACGCAGTATTTT. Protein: CSAPPADTQYF.

The CDR3 DNA is TGTGCCAGCAGCAGACGGGGCTACCAGATAACGCAGTATTTT. Its protein product is CASSRRGYQITQYF. The chain couples TRBV5-4 to TRBJ2-3; D may correspond to TRBD1 or TRBD2 (5 bases each). The CDR3 has 14 amino acids. Germline V gene data show CDR1 as SGHNT and CDR2 as YYREEE (reference sequence). V lost 4 bases and J lost 9, with 18 bases in between.